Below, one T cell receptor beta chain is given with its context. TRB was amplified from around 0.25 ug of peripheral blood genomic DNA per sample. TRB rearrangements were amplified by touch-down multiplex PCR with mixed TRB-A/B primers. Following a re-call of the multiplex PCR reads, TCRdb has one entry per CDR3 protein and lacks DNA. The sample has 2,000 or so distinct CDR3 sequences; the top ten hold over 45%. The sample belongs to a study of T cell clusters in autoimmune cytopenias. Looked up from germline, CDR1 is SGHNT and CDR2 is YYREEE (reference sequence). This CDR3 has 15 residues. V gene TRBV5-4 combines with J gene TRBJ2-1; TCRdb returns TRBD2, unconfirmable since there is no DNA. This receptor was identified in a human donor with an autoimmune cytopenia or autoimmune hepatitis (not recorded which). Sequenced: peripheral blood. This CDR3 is CASRRGLAGNNEQFF.